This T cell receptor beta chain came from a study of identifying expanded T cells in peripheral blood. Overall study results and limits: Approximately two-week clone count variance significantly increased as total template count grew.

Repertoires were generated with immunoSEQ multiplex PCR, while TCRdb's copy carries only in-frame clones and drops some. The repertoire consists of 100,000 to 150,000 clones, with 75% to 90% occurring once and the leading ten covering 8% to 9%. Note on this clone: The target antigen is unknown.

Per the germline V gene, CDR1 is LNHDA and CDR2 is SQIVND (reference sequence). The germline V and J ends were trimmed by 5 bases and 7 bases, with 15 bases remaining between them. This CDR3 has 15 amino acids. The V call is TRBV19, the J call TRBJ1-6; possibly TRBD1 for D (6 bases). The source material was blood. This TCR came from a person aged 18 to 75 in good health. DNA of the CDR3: TGTGCCAGTAGTGTCGAGGACAGTGGGAATTCACCCCTCCACTTT. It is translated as CASSVEDSGNSPLHF.